These 8 T cell receptor beta chains share one sample of origin, sequenced in a study of T cell repertoires in cytomegalovirus infection. TCRdb fed the reads into MiXCR, producing one record per CDR3 protein. The table has 350,000 to 550,000 distinct CDR3 sequences, under 40% seen once. Sequencing was carried out using PBMCs. The receptors come from a human donor in good health (CMV status not recorded). Some clones in this sample may be carry-over from other donors' samples.

This clonotype occurred a few times. The J gene is TRBJ2-3, the V gene TRBV6-5; TRBD1 is a possible D gene (6 bases). This CDR3 region has 14 residues. Per germline, CDR1 MNHEY and CDR2 SVGAGI. V was trimmed by 2 bases and J by 4 bases, leaving 10 bases between them. CDR3: CASSYTGSADTQYF. CDR3 coding DNA: TGTGCCAGCAGTTACACAGGGTCCGCAGATACGCAGTATTTT.

The chain recombines TRBV20-1 with TRBJ2-2; 10 bases agree with TRBD2. Germline V lookup: CDR1 DFQATT, CDR2 SNEGSKA (reference sequence). The length of the CDR3 is 17 residues. V shed 0 bases and J 3 bases; nucleotides not matched to a gene: 7. The CDR3 here is CSARDPSSGGYTGELFF. In DNA form, the CDR3 reads TGCAGTGCTAGAGATCCCTCTAGCGGGGGCTACACCGGGGAGCTGTTTTTT.

This clonotype was counted between two and nine times. The chain links TRBV24-1 to TRBJ2-3; maybe TRBD2 (6 bases). Germline V lookup: CDR1 KGHDR, CDR2 SFDVKD. V lost 4 bases to trimming and J lost 14 bases, with 12 bases between them. CDR3 size: 11 residues. CDR3 sequence reads: CATSERDVRYF. In DNA form, the CDR3 reads TGTGCCACCAGTGAGCGGGATGTGCGGTATTTT.

This clonotype was recorded a few times. The V call is TRBV19, the J call TRBJ2-2; TRBD2 matches 12 bases. Germline trimming cut 8 bases from V and 7 bases from J; bases unmatched to any gene: 8. Germline loops: CDR1 LNHDA, CDR2 SQIVND (reference sequence). This CDR3 has 15 amino acids. CDR3 bases: TGTGCCAGTCGATCTAGCGGGGGGGCCGTCGGGGAGCTGTTTTTT. Translation gives CASRSSGGAVGELFF.

This clonotype appeared many times. The chain uses TRBV4-3 and TRBJ2-2, with D hard to call. CDR3 length: 14 residues. V lost 4 bases to trimming and J lost 5 bases, with 11 bases between them. Germline V gene data show CDR1 as LGHNA and CDR2 as YSLEER. This CDR3 is CASSRAIGTGELFF. DNA for the CDR3: TGCGCCAGCAGCCGAGCGATAGGGACCGGGGAGCTGTTTTTT.

This clonotype has only a few counts. The genes are TRBV28 and TRBJ1-5, with TRBD1 matching over 11 bases. This CDR3 region has 18 residues. From germline, CDR1 is MDHEN and CDR2 SYDVKM. Trimming cost V 1 base and J 1 base; bases outside gene matches: 6. This CDR3 reads CASSLFGQGAISNQPQHF. In DNA, the CDR3 is TGTGCCAGCAGTTTATTCGGACAGGGGGCTATAAGCAATCAGCCCCAGCATTTT. Together with reference TRBV28 and TRBJ1-5, the CDR3 gives the full variable domain: DVKVTQSSRYLVKRTGEKVFLECVQDMDHENMFWYRQDPGLGLRLIYFSYDVKMKEKGDIPEGYSVSREKKERFSLILESASTNQTSMYLCASSLFGQGAISNQPQHFGDGTRLSIL.

This clonotype has a handful of counts. Its ends do not fully match the called genes, so a read error is possible. The V gene is TRBV12-3 or TRBV12-4, the J gene TRBJ1-3; TRBD1 agrees at 11 bases. The CDR3 totals 17 residues. CDR3 sequence (DNA): TGTGCCAGCAGATTAGGGACAGGGGGGAGCTCTGGAAACACCATATATTTT. Translated, it gives CASRLGTGGSSGNTIYF.

This chain links TRBV6-1 with TRBJ2-1, with TRBD1 matching over 10 bases. The V segment lost 11 bases and the J segment 6 bases; nucleotides outside the gene matches: 4. The CDR3 spans 12 residues. CDR1 is MNHNS, CDR2 SASEGT, per germline. CDR3 residues: CAFRDRGNEQFF. The DNA of the CDR3 is TGTGCCTTCCGGGACAGGGGCAATGAGCAGTTCTTC.